Each of the 12 T cell receptor beta chains below was sequenced from the same sample in a study of T-cell memory formation after mild COVID-19 (dated by TCRdb to the early 2020s). Library method: 5' RACE. The sample was run on an Illumina NovaSeq 6000. TCRdb reprocessed the public reads (quality trimming at Q25 with fastp, clone calling with MiXCR) and kept in-frame beta chains. Entries that share a CDR3 protein sequence are merged under the most common genes and DNA. This sample lists 550,000 to 600,000 distinct CDR3 sequences; roughly a sixth were detected once. Roughly 8% of the sample is in the top ten clones. Sample: PBMCs or a T cell subset sorted from them (not recorded which). The source is an adult woman who had mild COVID-19 (a few samples of this study predate the infection). The sample titles of this study are shuffled in the database, so cell type and time point are left out; the donor was told from shared clones.

The chain carries TRBV19 and TRBJ1-2, with D maybe TRBD1 (6 bases). There are 14 residues in the CDR3. CDR1 is LNHDA, CDR2 SQIVND, per germline (reference sequence). V was clipped by 0 bases and J by 8 bases, with 13 bases between them. The CDR3: CASSIEQGARGYTF. CDR3 sequence (DNA): TGTGCCAGTAGTATAGAACAGGGTGCGCGCGGCTACACCTTC.

The rearrangement joins TRBV6-1 to TRBJ1-5, with a weak D call TRBD1 (5 bases). V gave up 4 bases and J gave up 7 bases, with 17 bases separating them. Per germline, CDR1 MNHNS and CDR2 SASEGT. This CDR3 region has 15 residues. The CDR3 sequence: CASSGRNGGLQPQHF. The CDR3 DNA is TGTGCCAGCAGTGGACGAAATGGGGGTCTACAGCCCCAGCATTTT.

This clonotype was seen more than once but under ten times. The V gene is TRBV5-6, the J gene TRBJ2-5; 8 bases agree with TRBD2. Looked up from germline, CDR1 is SGHDT and CDR2 is YYEEEE. The ends lost 2 bases at V and 1 base at J; junction bases unmatched: 4. The CDR3 runs 15 residues. The CDR3 region has the DNA TGTGCCAGCAGCTTTTCGGGGGGGCCCCAAGAGACCCAGTACTTC. Amino acid sequence: CASSFSGGPQETQYF.

Only a few counts were recorded for this clonotype. This may be a read error, as it is one base from a much larger clone. CDR3 sequence reads: CASRSGQNTEAFF. The CDR3 DNA reads as TGTGCCAGCAGGTCGGGACAGAACACTGAAGCTTTCTTT. V and J are TRBV7-9 and TRBJ1-1, with D possibly being TRBD1 (6 bases). CDR3 size: 13 residues. Germline CDR1 and CDR2: SEHNR and FQNEAQ (reference sequence). V lost 6 bases and J 1 base, leaving 9 bases between the germline ends.

The chain joins TRBV7-2 to TRBJ2-7; the match to TRBD2 covers 13 bases. The V gene end was trimmed by 5 bases and the J gene end by 7 bases; junction bases not matched to a gene: 11. CDR1 and CDR2 (germline): SGHTA, FQGNSA. This CDR3 has 16 amino acids. The CDR3 is CASSPRTSGSVGEQYF. CDR3 DNA: TGTGCCAGCAGCCCGAGGACTAGCGGGAGCGTAGGAGAGCAGTACTTC.

This chain connects TRBV29-1 to TRBJ1-1; D might be TRBD1 (6 bases). V was trimmed by 7 bases and J by 2 bases, leaving 17 bases between them. The CDR3 runs 14 residues. CDR1 and CDR2 from the germline V gene are SQVTM and ANQGSEA. The CDR3 sequence: CSADTGSSNTEAFF. The DNA of the CDR3 is TGCAGCGCCGATACAGGGTCAAGTAACACTGAAGCTTTCTTT.

The sample holds many counts of this clonotype. The rearrangement uses TRBV20-1 and TRBJ2-3; no definite D call. Germline-derived CDR1 and CDR2 are DFQATT and SNEGSKA (reference sequence). This CDR3 contains 13 residues. V was shortened by 6 bases and J by 0 bases, with 10 bases between the two germline ends. CDR3 DNA: TGCAGTGCCCTCTCCGACAGCACAGATACGCAGTATTTT. Protein product: CSALSDSTDTQYF.

This clonotype appeared a few times. The V call is TRBV12-3 or TRBV12-4, the J call TRBJ1-1, with no clear D. The CDR3 runs 14 residues. V was cut by 6 bases and J by 7 bases, with 18 bases left in between. CDR3 in DNA: TGTGCCAGCAGAGTCTATTTGCAGGTCGGTGAAGCTTTCTTT. Residues: CASRVYLQVGEAFF.

The chain uses TRBV7-9 and TRBJ1-1; D is ambiguous. The V gene's germline CDR1 is SEHNR and CDR2 FQNEAQ (reference sequence). The V end lost 0 bases, the J end lost 1 base, and 9 bases lay between the germline ends. The CDR3 spans 15 residues. CDR3 sequence: CASSLAVGWNTEAFF. CDR3 nucleotide sequence: TGTGCCAGCAGCTTAGCGGTAGGTTGGAACACTGAAGCTTTCTTT.

In this sample, this clonotype turned up a few times. The chain uses TRBV30 and TRBJ1-1, with a possible D match to TRBD1 (5 bases). The V gene lost 2 bases and the J gene lost 1 base, with 8 bases spanning the gap. Germline values: CDR1 GTSNPN, CDR2 SVGIG (reference sequence). The CDR3 spans 13 residues. As DNA, the CDR3 is TGTGCCTGGAGTCGGGACGGGAACACTGAAGCTTTCTTT. Residues: CAWSRDGNTEAFF.

This clonotype was seen only a few times. The chain links TRBV30 to TRBJ1-6; D gene unclear. The CDR3 is made up of 19 amino acids. Germline loops: CDR1 GTSNPN, CDR2 SVGIG (reference sequence). Trimming removed 3 bases from V and 0 bases from J, with 21 bases in between. The CDR3 region has the DNA TGTGCCTGGAGCAGAACCCGGACGCCTCACCGCTCCTATAATTCACCCCTCCACTTT. It specifies CAWSRTRTPHRSYNSPLHF.

The rearrangement joins TRBV19 to TRBJ2-7; no clear D. Germline lookup yields CDR1 LNHDA and CDR2 SQIVND (reference sequence). V dropped 4 bases and J dropped 4 bases, with 14 bases sitting between them. The CDR3 has 14 amino acids. CDR3 DNA sequence: TGTGCCAGTAGTAGTTGGGATCAGAATTACGAGCAGTACTTC. Amino acid sequence: CASSSWDQNYEQYF.